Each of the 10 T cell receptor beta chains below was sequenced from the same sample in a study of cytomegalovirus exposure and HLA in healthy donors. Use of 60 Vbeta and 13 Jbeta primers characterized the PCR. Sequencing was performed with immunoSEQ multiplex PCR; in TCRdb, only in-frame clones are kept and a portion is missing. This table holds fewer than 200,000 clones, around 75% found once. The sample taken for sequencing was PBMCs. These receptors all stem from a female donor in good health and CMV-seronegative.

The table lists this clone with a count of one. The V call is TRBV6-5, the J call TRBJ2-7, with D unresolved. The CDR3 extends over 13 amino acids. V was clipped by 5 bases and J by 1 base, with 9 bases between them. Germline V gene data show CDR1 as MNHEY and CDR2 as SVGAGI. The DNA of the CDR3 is TGTGCCAGCAGTGTTCAGGAATCCTACGAGCAGTACTTC. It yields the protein CASSVQESYEQYF.

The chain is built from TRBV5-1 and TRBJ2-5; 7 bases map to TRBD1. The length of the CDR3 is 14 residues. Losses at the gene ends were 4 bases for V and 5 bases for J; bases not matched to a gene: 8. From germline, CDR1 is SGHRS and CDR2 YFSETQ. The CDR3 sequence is CASSPRQGSETQYF. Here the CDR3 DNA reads TGCGCCAGCAGCCCAAGACAGGGATCGGAGACCCAGTACTTC.

This chain's CDR3 is CASSLLRERGADTQYF. The CDR3 coding sequence is TGCGCCAGCAGCCTCCTGAGAGAGCGGGGAGCGGATACGCAGTATTTT. The chain recombines TRBV4-3 with TRBJ2-3; 7 nucleotides align to TRBD2. Per germline, CDR1 LGHNA and CDR2 YSLEER. Losses at the gene ends were 4 bases for V and 6 bases for J; bases not matched to a gene: 13. The CDR3 is 16 amino acids.

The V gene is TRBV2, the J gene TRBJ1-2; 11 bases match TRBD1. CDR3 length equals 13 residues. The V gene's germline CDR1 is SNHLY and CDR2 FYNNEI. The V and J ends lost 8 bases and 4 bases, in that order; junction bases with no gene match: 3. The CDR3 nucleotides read TGTGCCAGCTGGACAGGGGGCGGCTATGGCTACACCTTC. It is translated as CASWTGGGYGYTF.

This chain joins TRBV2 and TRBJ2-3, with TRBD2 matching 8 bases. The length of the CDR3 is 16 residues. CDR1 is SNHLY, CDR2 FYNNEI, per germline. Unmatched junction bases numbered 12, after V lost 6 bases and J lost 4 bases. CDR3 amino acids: CASRDRGGARPDTQYF. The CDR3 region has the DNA TGTGCCAGCAGGGATCGGGGGGGCGCTCGGCCAGATACGCAGTATTTT.

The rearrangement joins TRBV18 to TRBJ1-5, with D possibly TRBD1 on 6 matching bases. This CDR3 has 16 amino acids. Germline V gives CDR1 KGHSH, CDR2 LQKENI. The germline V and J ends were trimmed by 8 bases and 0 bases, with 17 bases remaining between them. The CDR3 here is CASPRGTKDSNQPQHF. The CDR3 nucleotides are TGTGCCAGCCCAAGGGGGACAAAAGATAGCAATCAGCCCCAGCATTTT. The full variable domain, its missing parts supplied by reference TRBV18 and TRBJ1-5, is NAGVMQNPRHLVRRRGQEARLRCSPMKGHSHVYWYRQLPEEGLKFMVYLQKENIIDESGMPKERFSAEFPKEGPSILRIQQVVRGDSAAYFCASPRGTKDSNQPQHFGDGTRLSIL.

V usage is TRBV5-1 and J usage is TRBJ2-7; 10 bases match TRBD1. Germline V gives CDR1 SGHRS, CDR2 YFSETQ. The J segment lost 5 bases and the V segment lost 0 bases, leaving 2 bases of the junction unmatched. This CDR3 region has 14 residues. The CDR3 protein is CASSLGTGGNEQYF. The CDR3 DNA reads TGCGCCAGCAGCTTGGGGACAGGGGGTAACGAGCAGTACTTC.

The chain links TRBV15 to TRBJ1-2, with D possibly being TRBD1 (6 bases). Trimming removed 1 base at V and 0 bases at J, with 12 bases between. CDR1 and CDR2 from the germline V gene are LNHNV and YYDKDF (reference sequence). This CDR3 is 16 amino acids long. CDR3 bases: TGTGCCACCAGCAGAGGGGGGGGCCAAGCTAACTATGGCTACACCTTC. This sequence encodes CATSRGGGQANYGYTF.

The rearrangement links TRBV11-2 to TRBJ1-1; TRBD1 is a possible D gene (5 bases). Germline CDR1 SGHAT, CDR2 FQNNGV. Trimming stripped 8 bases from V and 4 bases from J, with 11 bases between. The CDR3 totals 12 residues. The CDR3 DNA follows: TGTGCCAGCCGTATGGGGGGCACTGAAGCTTTCTTT. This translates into CASRMGGTEAFF.

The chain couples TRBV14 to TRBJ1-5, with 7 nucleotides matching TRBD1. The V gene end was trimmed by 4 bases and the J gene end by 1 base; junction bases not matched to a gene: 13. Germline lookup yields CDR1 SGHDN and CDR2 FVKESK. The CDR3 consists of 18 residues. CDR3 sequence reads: CASSRPGDRFLSNQPQHF. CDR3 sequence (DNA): TGTGCCAGCAGCCGCCCTGGGGACAGATTTTTAAGCAATCAGCCCCAGCATTTT. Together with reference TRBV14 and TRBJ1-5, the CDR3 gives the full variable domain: EAGVTQFPSHSVIEKGQTVTLRCDPISGHDNLYWYRRVMGKEIKFLLHFVKESKQDESGMPNNRFLAERTGGTYSTLKVQPAELEDSGVYFCASSRPGDRFLSNQPQHFGDGTRLSIL.